These T cell receptor beta chains were read from a single sample in a study of T cell repertoires in cytomegalovirus infection. These TCRs are of unknown antigen specificity. TCRdb used MiXCR to reprocess the reads, holding one entry per CDR3 protein. The sample records some 940,000 distinct CDR3 sequences, 25% to 40% being singletons. Sequenced here: cultured CD8+ T cells from PBMCs, sampled from culture after CMV antigen stimulation. These receptors originate from a human donor in good health (CMV status not recorded). Some clones in this sample may be carry-over from other donors' samples. CDR3s include the opening cysteine and the closing phenylalanine or tryptophan. D genes are given only for firm matches. Some rows have no size entry. The others give once, few or many, or a class for an expanded clone.

size	D	V	J	CDR3	DNA
many	TRBD2	TRBV12-3/TRBV12-4	TRBJ2-3	CASIPAAGSGESTDTQYF	TGTGCCAGCATCCCAGCGGCGGGTAGCGGGGAAAGCACAGATACGCAGTATTTT
NA	NA	TRBV20-1	TRBJ2-5	CSARGRPRETQYF	TGCAGTGCTAGAGGCCGTCCGAGAGAGACCCAGTACTTC
many	TRBD2	TRBV5-5	TRBJ2-1	CASSLWGGNEQFF	TGTGCCAGCAGCTTGTGGGGGGGCAATGAGCAGTTCTTC
NA	TRBD1	TRBV19	TRBJ2-3	CASSVDRGMTDTQYF	TGTGCCAGTAGTGTGGACAGGGGAATGACAGATACGCAGTATTTT
NA	TRBD2	TRBV2	TRBJ2-1	CASSEAPSGGEQFF	TGTGCCAGCAGTGAAGCCCCTAGCGGGGGCGAGCAGTTCTTC
NA	NA	TRBV27	TRBJ2-3	CASRTRTVRPDTQYF	TGTGCCAGCAGAACCCGGACGGTCCGTCCAGATACGCAGTATTTT
few	NA	TRBV5-6	TRBJ1-4	CASSSWDRLREKLFF	TGTGCCAGCAGCTCGTGGGACCGATTGAGAGAAAAACTGTTTTTT
few	TRBD2	TRBV20-1	TRBJ2-3	CSARDQELAGGPDTQYF	TGCAGTGCTAGAGATCAGGAACTAGCGGGGGGCCCAGATACGCAGTATTTT
NA	NA	TRBV6-2/TRBV6-3	TRBJ2-5	CASSSQTLQETQYF	TGTGCCAGCAGCTCGCAAACCCTACAAGAGACCCAGTACTTC
few	TRBD1	TRBV15	TRBJ1-6	CATSSQRTGGSPLHF	TGTGCCACCAGCTCCCAGCGGACAGGGGGCTCCCCCCTCCACTTT
once	NA	TRBV6-2/TRBV6-3	TRBJ1-2	CASSWYMPTSNYGYTF	TGTGCCAGCAGTTGGTATATGCCGACGTCAAACTATGGCTACACCTTC
NA	NA	TRBV5-1	TRBJ2-1	CASSLEERISYNEQFF	TGCGCCAGCAGCTTGGAGGAGCGGATCTCCTACAATGAGCAGTTCTTC
NA	TRBD1	TRBV4-2	TRBJ2-5	CACSQEVGQGPQETQYF	TGTGCCTGCAGCCAAGAAGTTGGACAGGGGCCCCAAGAGACCCAGTACTTC
NA	TRBD2	TRBV6-6	TRBJ2-1	CASSYSLGVETSGISTYNEQFF	TGTGCCAGCAGTTACTCGTTGGGGGTCGAGACTAGCGGAATTTCTACCTACAATGAGCAGTTCTTC
few	TRBD1	TRBV7-8	TRBJ1-2	CASSLVPGTGLIHYGYTF	TGTGCCAGCAGCTTAGTGCCTGGGACAGGGTTGATTCACTATGGCTACACCTTC
NA	TRBD2	TRBV28	TRBJ2-1	CASSPLGLAGTDEQFF	TGTGCCAGCAGCCCCCTCGGACTAGCGGGGACGGATGAGCAGTTCTTC
few	TRBD1	TRBV18	TRBJ2-1	CASSPYGTDLYNEQFF	TGTGCCAGCTCCCCTTACGGGACAGACCTCTACAATGAGCAGTTCTTC
many	NA	TRBV7-6	TRBJ2-3	CASSLGQTNRTDTQYF	TGTGCCAGCAGCTTAGGCCAGACTAACCGCACAGATACGCAGTATTTT
NA	NA	TRBV7-8	TRBJ2-6	CASSLPRGLGANVLTF	TGTGCCAGCAGCTTACCAAGGGGTCTCGGGGCCAACGTCCTGACTTTC
NA	NA	TRBV12-3/TRBV12-4	TRBJ1-2	CASTKTGPLDGYTF	TGTGCCAGCACCAAAACAGGGCCTCTAGATGGCTACACCTTC
many	TRBD2	TRBV4-1	TRBJ2-3	CASSLSGGDTDTQYF	TGCGCCAGCAGCCTTAGCGGGGGCGACACAGATACGCAGTATTTT
NA	NA	TRBV6-2/TRBV6-3	TRBJ2-1	CASSYSIIGGASYNEQFF	TGTGCCAGCAGTTACTCGATTATTGGAGGGGCATCCTACAATGAGCAGTTCTTC
NA	NA	TRBV3-1	TRBJ1-5	CASSPLGNQPQHF	TGTGCCAGCAGCCCTCTCGGCAATCAGCCCCAGCATTTT
few	NA	TRBV10-3	TRBJ1-3	CAISDTGNSGNTIYF	TGTGCCATCAGTGACACGGGTAACTCTGGAAACACCATATATTTT
many	TRBD2	TRBV7-8	TRBJ2-3	CASSLAAGGITDTQYF	TGTGCCAGCAGCTTAGCAGCGGGGGGGATCACAGATACGCAGTATTTT
NA	NA	TRBV2	TRBJ1-2	CASSPPLGTDYGYTF	TGTGCCAGCAGTCCCCCTCTAGGGACGGACTATGGCTACACCTTC
many	TRBD2	TRBV7-2	TRBJ2-1	CASSARSSGPFYNEQFF	TGTGCCAGCAGCGCCCGTTCTAGCGGACCCTTCTACAATGAGCAGTTCTTC
NA	TRBD1	TRBV12-3/TRBV12-4	TRBJ2-2	CASRPLGGYTGELFF	TGTGCCAGCAGACCCCTAGGGGGCTACACCGGGGAGCTGTTTTTT
NA	NA	TRBV12-3/TRBV12-4	TRBJ2-7	CASKKGANRAYEQYF	TGTGCCAGCAAAAAGGGAGCAAATCGTGCCTACGAGCAGTACTTC
NA	NA	TRBV10-1	TRBJ1-2	CASFTEEKGGYGYTF	TGCGCCAGCTTTACCGAGGAAAAGGGTGGCTATGGCTACACCTTC
NA	TRBD1	TRBV6-2/TRBV6-3	TRBJ1-2	CASSYSRDRGYGYTF	TGTGCCAGCAGTTACTCGCGGGACAGGGGATACGGCTACACCTTC
few	NA	TRBV4-2	TRBJ1-5	CASSQEGQGFSQPQHF	TGTGCCAGCAGCCAAGAGGGTCAGGGCTTCTCTCAGCCCCAGCATTTT
NA	NA	TRBV7-9	TRBJ1-2	CASSLRGDRTNYGYTF	TGTGCCAGCAGCTTAAGGGGGGATAGGACTAACTATGGCTACACCTTC
few	NA	TRBV7-9	TRBJ1-5	CASSHTAGGDSNQPQHF	TGTGCCAGCAGCCATACGGCAGGTGGGGATAGCAATCAGCCCCAGCATTTT
NA	TRBD1	TRBV7-6	TRBJ1-2	CASSEGTGGGHGYTF	TGTGCCAGCAGCGAAGGGACAGGGGGGGGTCATGGCTACACCTTC
few	NA	TRBV5-4	TRBJ2-5	CASSLAPDETQYF	TGTGCCAGCAGCCTCGCACCAGATGAGACCCAGTACTTC
NA	NA	TRBV24-1	TRBJ1-6	CATSDGSGPLHF	TGTGCCACTTCGGACGGCTCCGGACCCCTCCACTTT
NA	NA	TRBV6-2/TRBV6-3	TRBJ1-1	CASSYSDDITGLQNTEAFF	TGTGCCAGCAGTTACTCCGATGACATTACAGGCTTACAGAACACTGAAGCTTTCTTT
many	TRBD2	TRBV6-5	TRBJ2-1	CASSYSTSGGYNEQFF	TGTGCCAGCAGTTACTCAACTAGCGGGGGTTACAATGAGCAGTTCTTC
NA	NA	TRBV6-6	TRBJ2-5	CASSQRIRGVETQYF	TGTGCCAGCAGTCAAAGAATCAGGGGCGTGGAGACCCAGTACTTC
NA	NA	TRBV6-5	TRBJ2-3	CASRRGLGTVPSEDTQYF	TGTGCCAGCAGGCGGGGGTTGGGGACAGTCCCGAGTGAAGATACGCAGTATTTT
NA	NA	TRBV10-1	TRBJ1-3	CASSDGTLNSGNTIYF	TGCGCCAGCAGTGATGGGACACTAAACTCTGGAAACACCATATATTTT
NA	NA	TRBV2	TRBJ1-5	CASSEALGGSNQPQHF	TGTGCCAGCAGTGAAGCGCTAGGGGGGAGCAATCAGCCCCAGCATTTT
NA	NA	TRBV6-6	TRBJ1-5	CASGEGKPQHF	TGTGCCAGCGGGGAAGGTAAGCCCCAGCATTTT
few	TRBD1	TRBV6-5	TRBJ2-7	CASSYFWTGGFREQYF	TGTGCCAGCAGTTACTTCTGGACAGGGGGTTTCAGGGAGCAGTACTTC
NA	TRBD2	TRBV7-9	TRBJ2-5	CATVGLAGEQETQYF	TGTGCCACCGTGGGGCTAGCGGGGGAGCAAGAGACCCAGTACTTC
few	NA	TRBV12-3/TRBV12-4	TRBJ1-2	CASASATRAGDAYGYTF	TGTGCCAGTGCGTCGGCCACCAGAGCGGGGGACGCCTATGGCTACACCTTC
NA	NA	TRBV20-1	TRBJ2-7	CSASDGTYEQYF	TGCAGTGCTAGTGACGGGACCTACGAGCAGTACTTC
NA	NA	TRBV2	TRBJ2-7	CASSEGPGQPYEQYF	TGTGCCAGCAGTGAAGGACCTGGACAGCCCTACGAGCAGTACTTC
NA	NA	TRBV7-9	TRBJ1-2	CASSYRDRWDGYTF	TGTGCCAGCAGCTATCGAGACAGGTGGGATGGCTACACCTTC
NA	TRBD2	TRBV20-1	TRBJ2-3	CSASVGAGGPRADTQYF	TGCAGTGCCTCCGTTGGGGCGGGGGGGCCTCGTGCAGATACGCAGTATTTT
NA	TRBD1	TRBV6-8	TRBJ2-5	CASSWDRGDETQYF	TGTGCCAGCAGTTGGGACAGGGGAGACGAGACCCAGTACTTC
NA	TRBD1	TRBV9	TRBJ2-1	CASSVEQGRSQQFF	TGTGCCAGCAGCGTAGAACAGGGGCGCTCCCAGCAGTTCTTC
few	NA	TRBV19	TRBJ1-5	CASSRLPGQTSNQPQHF	TGTGCCAGTAGTAGGCTACCGGGACAAACTAGCAATCAGCCCCAGCATTTT
NA	NA	TRBV28	TRBJ2-1	CASSFVGLREQFF	TGTGCCAGCAGTTTCGTAGGGCTGAGGGAGCAGTTCTTC
NA	TRBD2	TRBV7-7	TRBJ2-7	CASNSPGTSGGGPSYEQYF	TGTGCTAGCAACTCACCCGGGACTAGCGGGGGCGGTCCCTCCTACGAGCAGTACTTC
few	NA	TRBV7-9	TRBJ1-2	CASSNTDRNYGYTF	TGTGCCAGCAGCAATACGGACAGAAACTATGGCTACACCTTC
few	NA	TRBV28	TRBJ1-1	CASRMGINTEAFF	TGTGCCAGCAGGATGGGGATAAACACTGAAGCTTTCTTT
few	NA	TRBV27	TRBJ2-7	CASSLSKGTYEQYF	TGTGCCAGCAGTTTAAGCAAGGGAACCTACGAGCAGTACTTC